These 25 T cell receptor beta chains were all obtained from the same sample, sequenced in a study of shared clonotypes between healthy human individuals. This table comes from immunoSEQ multiplex PCR, and its TCRdb copy is limited to in-frame clones, with some not included. Of about 2 million clones listed, less than 95% are singletons. The naive CD8 fraction comprised CD45RO-negative cells positively selected for CCR7 and excluded terminally differentiated effector memory CD45RA+ cells. Sequencing was performed on naive CD8+ T cells sorted from blood. The receptors originated from a man aged 18-30 years in good health.

V gene TRBV10-2 combines with J gene TRBJ2-3; D not certain. Trimming removed 7 bases from V and 7 bases from J, with 12 bases in between. CDR3 length equals 12 residues. Germline V gene sequence: CDR1 WSHSY, CDR2 SAAADI. The CDR3 region is CASTWQLNTQYF. The CDR3 coding sequence is TGCGCCAGCACGTGGCAATTAAATACGCAGTATTTT.

The chain is built from TRBV7-9 and TRBJ1-1; 7 positions match TRBD1. Unmatched junction bases numbered 5, after V lost 5 bases and J lost 2 bases. Per the germline V gene, CDR1 is SEHNR and CDR2 is FQNEAQ (reference sequence). The length of the CDR3 is 14 residues. The CDR3 spells CASSDRARNTEAFF. CDR3 nucleotides: TGTGCCAGCAGCGACAGGGCCCGAAACACTGAAGCTTTCTTT.

CDR3 loop: CASKPLAGPTDTQYF. CDR3 DNA sequence: TGCGCCAGCAAACCACTAGCGGGTCCCACAGATACGCAGTATTTT. The chain combines TRBV4-1 with TRBJ2-3; 9 bases match TRBD2. CDR3 size: 15 residues. Germline values: CDR1 MGHRA, CDR2 YSYEKL. Trimming took 7 bases from V and 2 from J; bases not matched to a gene: 7.

The gene calls are TRBV27 and TRBJ1-1; weak D call: TRBD1 (6 bases). Per germline, CDR1 MNHEY and CDR2 SMNVEV (reference sequence). This CDR3 is built from 13 residues. Trimming cost V 6 bases and J 8 bases, with 16 bases left between them. The CDR3 is CASSFREQGEAFF. The CDR3 nucleotides are TGTGCCAGCAGCTTTCGTGAACAGGGAGAAGCTTTCTTT.

Only one count was recorded for this clone. The chain has TRBV4-1 and TRBJ1-2; a possible D gene is TRBD1 (5 bases). Germline assignment: CDR1 MGHRA and CDR2 YSYEKL. V lost 1 base, J lost 4 bases, and 16 bases lay in between. The CDR3 consists of 16 residues. The DNA for the CDR3 is TGCGCCAGCAGCCAAGGGTTGGGGGGACTTACCTATGGCTACACCTTC. Protein sequence: CASSQGLGGLTYGYTF.

The rearrangement joins TRBV28 to TRBJ2-7; possibly TRBD2 for D (6 bases). With 5 bases removed from V and 5 bases from J, the gap between germline ends came to 10 bases. CDR1 MDHEN and CDR2 SYDVKM come from the germline V gene. The CDR3 has 12 amino acids. This chain's CDR3 is CASSPGVDEQYF. The CDR3 DNA sequence: TGTGCCAGCAGTCCGGGGGTTGACGAGCAGTACTTC.

This chain connects TRBV6-5 to TRBJ2-1; perhaps TRBD1 as D (6 bases). The CDR3 covers 15 residues. CDR1 is MNHEY and CDR2 is SVGAGI in the germline V gene. The ends were cut back, 2 bases at V and 5 bases at J, with 13 bases in the middle. CDR3 amino acids: CASSYLQGTHNEQFF. The DNA of the CDR3 is TGTGCCAGCAGTTACCTCCAGGGGACCCACAATGAGCAGTTCTTC.

The chain uses TRBV7-9 and TRBJ2-7; D possibly corresponds to TRBD1 (6 bases). The CDR3 totals 15 residues. The V end was cut by 2 bases, the J end by 6 bases, with 17 bases between. Germline lookup yields CDR1 SEHNR and CDR2 FQNEAQ (reference sequence). The CDR3 is CASSLSRDTPTEQYF. As DNA, the CDR3 is TGTGCCAGCAGCTTATCCCGGGACACCCCTACCGAGCAGTACTTC.

The chain links TRBV6-5 to TRBJ1-2; possibly TRBD1 for D (5 bases). The germline CDR1 and CDR2 sequences are MNHEY and SVGAGI. The V end was cut by 0 bases, the J end by 3 bases, with 14 bases between. This CDR3 spans 16 amino acids. The CDR3 coding sequence is TGTGCCAGCAGTTACTCCCAGGGAGCAGCATACTATGGCTACACCTTC. Translation: CASSYSQGAAYYGYTF.

The chain joins TRBV6-6 to TRBJ2-5; unclear D gene. Germline values: CDR1 MNHNY, CDR2 SVGAGI (reference sequence). Trimming took off 6 bases at V and 5 bases at J, with 10 bases between the two ends. The CDR3 spans 12 residues. CDR3 in amino acids: CASSPYLETQYF. The CDR3 DNA reads as TGTGCCAGCAGCCCTTACTTGGAGACCCAGTACTTC.

The chain uses TRBV10-3 and TRBJ2-7, with D possibly TRBD2 on 6 matching bases. There are 13 residues in the CDR3. Germline values: CDR1 ENHRY, CDR2 SYGVKD. V dropped 8 bases and J dropped 0 bases, with 11 bases sitting between them. CDR3 region: CAIAGGASYEQYF. Written as DNA, the CDR3 is TGTGCCATCGCTGGCGGGGCCTCCTACGAGCAGTACTTC.

This chain joins TRBV7-9 and TRBJ2-3; 9 nucleotides agree with TRBD1. The CDR3 is 14 amino acids. Germline V gives CDR1 SEHNR, CDR2 FQNEAQ (reference sequence). J gave up 5 bases and V 4 bases, and 4 bases lay outside the gene matches. The CDR3 region is CASSSGTGLDTQYF. DNA of the CDR3: TGTGCCAGCAGCTCCGGGACAGGGCTAGATACGCAGTATTTT.

The genes are TRBV7-8 and TRBJ1-4, with a weak D call TRBD1 (6 bases). With 4 bases removed from V and 5 bases from J, the gap between germline ends came to 14 bases. Per germline, CDR1 SGHVS and CDR2 FQNEAQ. This CDR3 comprises 15 residues. The CDR3 region has the DNA TGTGCCAGCAGCTCAACCGGGACACTGAATGAAAAACTGTTTTTT. Translating gives CASSSTGTLNEKLFF. The whole variable domain, remainder taken from reference TRBV7-8 and TRBJ1-4, is GAGVSQSPRYKVAKRGQDVALRCDPISGHVSLFWYQQALGQGPEFLTYFQNEAQLDKSGLPSDRFFAERPEGSVSTLKIQRTQQEDSAVYLCASSSTGTLNEKLFFGSGTQLSVL.

The chain joins TRBV5-6 to TRBJ2-6; D is possibly TRBD2 (5 bases). CDR1 and CDR2 from the germline V gene are SGHDT and YYEEEE. The V end was cut by 4 bases, the J end by 0 bases, with 14 bases between. This CDR3 has 17 residues. The CDR3 DNA is TGTGCCAGCAGCGGCGGCACAGACTACTCTGGGGCCAACGTCCTGACTTTC. Translation: CASSGGTDYSGANVLTF.

A remark on this clone: Other DNA sequences from this sample encode an identical CDR3 as well. The V call is TRBV29-1, the J call TRBJ1-1; tentatively, D is TRBD1 (5 bases). The length of the CDR3 is 12 residues. Germline CDR1 SQVTM, CDR2 ANQGSEA. The V gene lost 4 bases and the J gene lost 1 base, with 7 bases spanning the gap. The CDR3 loop reads CSVGQGNTEAFF. The CDR3 DNA reads as TGCAGCGTTGGGCAGGGGAACACTGAAGCTTTCTTT.

In its sample, this clone was seen once. Its ends do not fully match the called genes, so a read error is possible. The genes are TRBV19 and TRBJ1-6; D is ambiguous. There are 10 residues in the CDR3. CDR1 is LNHDA, CDR2 SQIVND, per germline (reference sequence). This chain's CDR3 is CASSLSVARF. CDR3 nucleotide sequence: TGTGCCAGTAGTTTGTCTGTTGCCCGCTTT.

As DNA, the CDR3 is TGTGCCAGCAGTTACTCGTACGGGGAGACCCAGTACTTC. Amino acid sequence: CASSYSYGETQYF. The rearrangement links TRBV6-5 to TRBJ2-5, with D unclear. CDR1 and CDR2 from the germline V gene are MNHEY and SVGAGI. The V gene lost 0 bases and the J gene lost 5 bases, with 7 bases spanning the gap. This CDR3 comprises 13 residues.

The sample holds one count of this clone. Other DNA sequences in this sample translate to the same CDR3. V is TRBV27 and J is TRBJ2-1; no reliable D call. CDR1 and CDR2 from the germline V gene are MNHEY and SMNVEV (reference sequence). The V and J ends lost 2 bases and 0 bases respectively, with 5 bases between them. The CDR3 loop spans 14 amino acids. The CDR3 DNA reads as TGTGCCAGCAGTTTAAGAGGCTCCTACAATGAGCAGTTCTTC. Translation: CASSLRGSYNEQFF.

V gene TRBV27 combines with J gene TRBJ2-1; 8 bases align to TRBD2. J was trimmed by 8 bases and V by 4 bases; bases with no gene match: 4. Germline CDR1 and CDR2: MNHEY and SMNVEV (reference sequence). This CDR3 spans 13 amino acids. The CDR3 is CASSSGGGYEQFF. The CDR3, as DNA: TGTGCCAGCAGTTCGGGCGGGGGGTATGAGCAGTTCTTC.

This chain links TRBV7-9 with TRBJ1-2; possibly TRBD1 for D (5 bases). Between the trimmed V and J ends, which lost 8 bases and 6 bases, there was a span of 22 bases. The CDR3 totals 15 residues. Germline V lookup: CDR1 SEHNR, CDR2 FQNEAQ (reference sequence). In DNA, the CDR3 is TGTGCCAGCGACTTCATGGGGGAGGATTTTGATGGCTACACCTTC. Translation gives CASDFMGEDFDGYTF.

The chain has TRBV30 and TRBJ1-2; the D is unclear. V was shortened by 1 base and J by 8 bases, with 11 bases between the two germline ends. The CDR3 sequence is 12 residues long. Germline values: CDR1 GTSNPN, CDR2 SVGIG (reference sequence). CDR3 in DNA: TGTGCCTGGAGTGAACTGGTTGGCGGCTACACCTTC. Translation: CAWSELVGGYTF.

The chain combines TRBV29-1 with TRBJ1-1; D is perhaps TRBD1 (5 bases). This CDR3 region has 15 residues. The germline V gene encodes CDR1 SQVTM and CDR2 ANQGSEA. V lost 7 bases, J lost 1 base, and 19 bases lay in between. This chain's CDR3 is CSATTLGDANTEAFF. The CDR3 DNA sequence: TGCAGCGCCACGACACTGGGGGACGCGAACACTGAAGCTTTCTTT.

On this clone itself: The sample contains more than one DNA sequence encoding this CDR3. V usage is TRBV13 and J usage is TRBJ2-3; D remains unclear. Trimming left V 1 base short and J 0 bases short, with 2 bases between. Germline-derived CDR1 and CDR2 are PRHDT and FYEKMQ (reference sequence). The CDR3 extends over 13 amino acids. The CDR3 nucleotides are TGTGCCAGCAGCTTAGATAGCACAGATACGCAGTATTTT. It yields the protein CASSLDSTDTQYF.

This chain joins TRBV5-4 and TRBJ1-4; tentative D call: TRBD1 (6 bases). Germline lookup yields CDR1 SGHNT and CDR2 YYREEE (reference sequence). The CDR3 has 14 residues. CDR3 region: CAAKEGATNEKLFF. The CDR3 region has the DNA TGTGCAGCTAAGGAGGGGGCAACTAATGAAAAACTGTTTTTT.

V usage is TRBV9 and J usage is TRBJ2-3, with D unresolved. Germline V gives CDR1 SGDLS, CDR2 YYNGEE. The germline V and J ends were trimmed by 1 base and 5 bases, with 14 bases remaining between them. This CDR3 contains 15 residues. CDR3 amino acids: CASSVTGLSVDTQYF. The CDR3 nucleotides are TGTGCCAGCAGCGTAACCGGTCTTTCAGTAGATACGCAGTATTTT.